The sequence of this T cell receptor (beta chain) was determined in a study of molecular identifiers for immune sequencing clone quantification. TCRdb re-analysed the PCR reads in MiXCR, keeping a single row per CDR3 protein. The sample records about 98,000 distinct CDR3 sequences, around 37% being singletons. With respect to this clonotype: One end of the junction does not line up with germline, which may come from a read error.

The origin of this receptor is a human donor in good health. Some libraries in this study had Jurkat cell RNA spiked in. Source material: naive CD8+ T cells from blood, with Jurkat cell RNA spiked in. Subset indicated: FACS-sorted CD8+CD4-CCR7+CD45RA+ naive T cells.

CDR3 residues: CASSQDETWVEKLIF. The CDR3, as DNA: TGCGCCAGCAGCCAAGATGAGACTTGGGTTGAAAAACTGATTTTT. The chain links TRBV4-3 to TRBJ1-4, with D uncertain. CDR3 length: 15 amino acids. Germline CDR1 reads LGHNA; CDR2 reads YSLEER.